This T cell receptor (beta chain) was retrieved from a study of T cell repertoires in cytomegalovirus infection. Whole-study context: Well-studied HLA-B-restricted epitopes and recently identified HLA-C-restricted epitopes of CMV were both used in the study. Public TCR beta signatures indicated both CMV infection and matching HLA type.

Germline V gene lookup returns CDR1 LNHDA and CDR2 SQIVND (reference sequence). V lost 5 bases, J lost 5 bases, and 15 bases lay in between. The CDR3 contains 14 residues. Study observations and caveats: The study identified carriers of CMV plus the relevant HLA from cumulative public TCR beta family frequency. Ex vivo responses were dominated by HLA-C-restricted CMV-specific TCR beta clonotypes.

About this clonotype: What it binds is not known.

One entry per CDR3 protein results from TCRdb running MiXCR on the reads. The sample holds approximately 350,000 distinct CDR3 sequences; about 35% are singletons and the top ten take 13%. Specimen: cultured PBMCs, collected from culture after CMV antigen stimulation. This clonotype originated in a human donor in good health (CMV status not recorded). Some clones in this sample may be carry-over from other donors' samples. This chain connects TRBV19 to TRBJ1-1; the D gene is possibly TRBD1 (6 bases). CDR3 sequence (DNA): TGTGCCAGTAGTTGGTTGGGGGGCAATACTGAAGCTTTCTTT. Translated, it gives CASSWLGGNTEAFF.